This passage covers 10 T cell receptor beta chains from one sample sequenced in a study of beta chain features in type 1 diabetes. Study results and caveats: Within each of all four CD4+ subsets, Type 1 diabetes patients had TCRB CDR3s that were moderately but significantly shorter.

The authors reverse transcribed all of the isolated RNA, so sequencing captured expressed TCRB transcripts. Clones were read by immunoSEQ multiplex PCR, and TCRdb kept only the in-frame ones, dropping some. Among 240,000 or so clones listed, around 14% were seen once. No antigen has been assigned to these receptors. The sequencing input was naive CD4+ T cells from blood. The receptors originated from a young man with type 1 diabetes.

This clone was seen more than once but under ten times. This chain links TRBV18 with TRBJ1-4, with TRBD1 matching over 7 bases. The CDR3 consists of 16 residues. Losses at the gene ends were 2 bases for V and 5 bases for J; bases not matched to a gene: 8. The V gene's germline CDR1 is KGHSH and CDR2 LQKENI. The CDR3 here is CASSPNRGPSNEKLFF. In DNA form, the CDR3 reads TGTGCCAGCTCACCAAACAGGGGCCCTTCAAATGAAAAACTGTTTTTT.

This clone appeared a few times. The V call is TRBV27, the J call TRBJ1-1; tentatively, D is TRBD1 (6 bases). The germline V gene has CDR1 MNHEY and CDR2 SMNVEV (reference sequence). The CDR3 runs to 13 residues. Deletions cut 3 bases from V and 6 bases from J, with 11 bases between. CDR3 nucleotide sequence: TGTGCCAGCAGTTTTGGGGGCTTCTCTGAAGCTTTCTTT. Protein: CASSFGGFSEAFF.

This clone was observed a few times. The V and J genes are TRBV19 and TRBJ2-1; tentatively, D is TRBD1 (5 bases). This CDR3 is 14 amino acids long. The ends were cut back, 3 bases at V and 7 bases at J, with 13 bases in the middle. Germline V gene sequence: CDR1 LNHDA, CDR2 SQIVND (reference sequence). CDR3 DNA: TGTGCCAGTAGTATCCCTATCAGGGCGAATGAGCAGTTCTTC. It is translated as CASSIPIRANEQFF.

This clone came up a few times. V gene TRBV5-1 combines with J gene TRBJ2-7; TRBD1 matches at 10 bases. The J segment lost 3 bases and the V segment lost 4 bases, leaving 7 bases of the junction unmatched. The CDR3 covers 15 residues. Per germline, CDR1 SGHRS and CDR2 YFSETQ. CDR3 in DNA: TGCGCCAGCAGCCTTACCGGGACAGGGGACTACGAGCAGTACTTC. Amino acid sequence: CASSLTGTGDYEQYF.

The chain recombines TRBV18 with TRBJ1-5; D uncertain. This CDR3 is built from 13 residues. In germline, CDR1 is KGHSH, CDR2 LQKENI. The V and J ends lost 6 bases and 1 base respectively, with 7 bases between them. CDR3 amino acids: CASSAISNQPQHF. The CDR3, as DNA: TGTGCCAGCTCTGCTATAAGCAATCAGCCCCAGCATTTT.

The V call is TRBV7-9, the J call TRBJ1-5; the D gene is possibly TRBD1 (6 bases). Germline V CDR1 and CDR2: SEHNR, FQNEAQ (reference sequence). The V end lost 5 bases, the J end lost 3 bases, and 14 bases lay between the germline ends. The CDR3 consists of 15 residues. CDR3 region: CASSPGDGVNQPQHF. CDR3 nucleotides: TGTGCCAGCAGCCCAGGGGATGGGGTCAATCAGCCCCAGCATTTT.

This clone was observed a few times. This chain connects TRBV7-2 to TRBJ2-5, with no clear D. This CDR3 is 15 amino acids long. V gave up 4 bases and J gave up 0 bases, with 12 bases separating them. Germline V gene sequence: CDR1 SGHTA, CDR2 FQGNSA. The CDR3 DNA sequence: TGTGCCAGCAGCTGGGCTAAGCAAAACCAAGAGACCCAGTACTTC. Residues: CASSWAKQNQETQYF.

The chain is built from TRBV14 and TRBJ2-7, with 11 bases that match TRBD2. Germline-derived CDR1 and CDR2 are SGHDN and FVKESK. This CDR3 contains 14 residues. After removal of 5 bases from V and 3 bases from J, the junction contained 3 bases not matched to a gene. CDR3: CASSTTSGDYEQYF. CDR3 in DNA: TGTGCCAGCAGCACGACTAGCGGGGACTACGAGCAGTACTTC.

This chain uses TRBV13 with TRBJ2-3, with D perhaps matching TRBD2 (6 bases). Per the germline V gene, CDR1 is PRHDT and CDR2 is FYEKMQ (reference sequence). The CDR3 contains 12 residues. Trimming left V 2 bases short and J 6 bases short, with 6 bases between. CDR3 loop: CASSLRGDTQYF. CDR3 DNA: TGTGCCAGCAGCTTACGGGGGGATACGCAGTATTTT.

This clone has a handful of counts. V usage is TRBV6-1 and J usage is TRBJ2-1; 7 bases are shared with TRBD1. The V gene end was trimmed by 8 bases and the J gene end by 13 bases; junction bases not matched to a gene: 8. Germline CDR1 is MNHNS and CDR2 is SASEGT. There are 11 residues in the CDR3. The CDR3 DNA follows: TGTGCCAGCGGCTGGACAGGAAGCCAGTTCTTC. Its translation: CASGWTGSQFF.